Described below is a single T cell receptor (beta chain) sequence and its context. Gene-specific TRAV and TRBV primers were used for first-strand cDNA, covering alpha and beta chains. PCR amplification of the TCRs was performed with Phusion for 20 PCR cycles, and it relied on a constant-region primer together with a V-primer adapter. TCRdb redid the calling of the reads with MiXCR, one entry per CDR3 protein. The sample lists about 9,800 distinct CDR3 sequences; approximately 72% were seen once. The data stem from a study of low-dose radiotherapy and immunotherapy resistance in tumors. Overall study: Each fraction for Cohort 1 was 0.5 Gy, given every 2 weeks, and the total came to 6.5 Gy.

The study gave donors nivolumab, ipilimumab, aspirin, low-dose cyclophosphamide and low-dose radiotherapy. The CDR3 spans 14 residues. Germline V CDR1 and CDR2: LNHDA, SQIVND (reference sequence). Deletions cut 5 bases from V and 2 bases from J, with 12 bases between. The V and J genes are TRBV19 and TRBJ1-2; D gene unclear. The receptor's source is a human donor with advanced metastatic prostate, ovarian, gallbladder or colorectal cancer (not recorded which). This table probably holds off-target reads from a library built for another chain. The CDR3 sequence is CASSLTGINYGYTF. CDR3 in DNA: TGTGCCAGTAGTCTGACGGGGATCAACTATGGCTACACCTTC. Full variable domain (missing parts from reference TRBV19 and TRBJ1-2): DGGITQSPKYLFRKEGQNVTLSCEQNLNHDAMYWYRQDPGQGLRLIYYSQIVNDFQKGDIAEGYSVSREKKESFPLTVTSAQKNPTAFYLCASSLTGINYGYTFGSGTRLTVV.